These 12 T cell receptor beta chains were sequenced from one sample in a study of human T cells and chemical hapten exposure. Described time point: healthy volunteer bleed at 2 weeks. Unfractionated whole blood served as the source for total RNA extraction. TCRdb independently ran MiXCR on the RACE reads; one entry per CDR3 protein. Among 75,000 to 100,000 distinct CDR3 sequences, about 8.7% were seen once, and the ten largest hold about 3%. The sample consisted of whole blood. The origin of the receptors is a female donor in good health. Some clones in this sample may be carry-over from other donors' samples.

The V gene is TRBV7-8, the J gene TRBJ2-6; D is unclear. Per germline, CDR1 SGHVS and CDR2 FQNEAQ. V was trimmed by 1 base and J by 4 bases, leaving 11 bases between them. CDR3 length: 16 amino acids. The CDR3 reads CASSLDSLGGANVLTF. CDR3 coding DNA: TGTGCCAGCAGCTTAGATTCCCTCGGAGGGGCCAACGTCCTGACTTTC.

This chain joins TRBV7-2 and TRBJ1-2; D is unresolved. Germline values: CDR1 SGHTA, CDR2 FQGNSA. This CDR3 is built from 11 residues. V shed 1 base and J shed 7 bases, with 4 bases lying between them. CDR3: CASSLDGGYTF. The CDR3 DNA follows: TGTGCCAGCAGCTTAGACGGTGGCTACACCTTC.

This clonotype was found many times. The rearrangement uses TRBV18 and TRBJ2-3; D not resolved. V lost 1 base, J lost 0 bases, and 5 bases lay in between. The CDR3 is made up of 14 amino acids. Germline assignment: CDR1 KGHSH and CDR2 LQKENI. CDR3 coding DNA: TGTGCCAGCTCACCACAGGGTAGCACAGATACGCAGTATTTT. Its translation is CASSPQGSTDTQYF. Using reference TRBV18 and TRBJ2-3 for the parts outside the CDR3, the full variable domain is NAGVMQNPRHLVRRRGQEARLRCSPMKGHSHVYWYRQLPEEGLKFMVYLQKENIIDESGMPKERFSAEFPKEGPSILRIQQVVRGDSAAYFCASSPQGSTDTQYFGPGTRLTVL.

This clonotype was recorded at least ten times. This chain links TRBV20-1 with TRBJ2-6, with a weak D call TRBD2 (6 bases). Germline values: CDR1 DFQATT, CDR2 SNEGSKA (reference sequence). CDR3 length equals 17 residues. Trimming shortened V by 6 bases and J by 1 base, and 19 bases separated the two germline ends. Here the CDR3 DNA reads TGCAGTGCGGAATTAACTAGCTCAGCTTCTGGGGCCAACGTCCTGACTTTC. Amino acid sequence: CSAELTSSASGANVLTF.

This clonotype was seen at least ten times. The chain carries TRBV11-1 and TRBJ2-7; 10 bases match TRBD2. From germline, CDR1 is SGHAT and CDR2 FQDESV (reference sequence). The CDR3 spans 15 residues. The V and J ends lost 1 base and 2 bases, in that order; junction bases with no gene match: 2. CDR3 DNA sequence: TGTGCCAGCAGCTTAGAACTAGCGGGGCCCTACGAGCAGTACTTC. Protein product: CASSLELAGPYEQYF.

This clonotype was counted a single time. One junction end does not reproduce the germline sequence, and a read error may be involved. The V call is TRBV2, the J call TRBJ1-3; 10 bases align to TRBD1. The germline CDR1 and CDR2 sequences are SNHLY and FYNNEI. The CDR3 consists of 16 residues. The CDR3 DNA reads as TGTGCCGGCAGTGCCTGGACAGGGGGCTCTGGAAACACCATATATTTT. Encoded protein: CAGSAWTGGSGNTIYF.

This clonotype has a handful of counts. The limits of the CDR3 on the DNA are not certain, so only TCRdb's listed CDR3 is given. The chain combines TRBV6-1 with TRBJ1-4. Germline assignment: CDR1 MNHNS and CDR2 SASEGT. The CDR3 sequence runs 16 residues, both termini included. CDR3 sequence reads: CASILAESAGNEKLFF.

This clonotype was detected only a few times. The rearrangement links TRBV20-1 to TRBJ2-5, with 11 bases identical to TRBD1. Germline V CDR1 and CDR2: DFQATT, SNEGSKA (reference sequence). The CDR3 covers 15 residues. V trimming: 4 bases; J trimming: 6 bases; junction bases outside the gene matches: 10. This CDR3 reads CSANSRTGGLKTQYF. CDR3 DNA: TGCAGTGCTAATAGCCGGACAGGGGGCTTAAAGACCCAGTACTTC.

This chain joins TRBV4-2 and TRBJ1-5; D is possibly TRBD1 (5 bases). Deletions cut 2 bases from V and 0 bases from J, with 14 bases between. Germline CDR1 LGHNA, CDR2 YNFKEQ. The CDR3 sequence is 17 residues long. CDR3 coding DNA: TGTGCCAGCAGCCAAAAGCGGGACCCCCATAGCAATCAGCCCCAGCATTTT. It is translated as CASSQKRDPHSNQPQHF.

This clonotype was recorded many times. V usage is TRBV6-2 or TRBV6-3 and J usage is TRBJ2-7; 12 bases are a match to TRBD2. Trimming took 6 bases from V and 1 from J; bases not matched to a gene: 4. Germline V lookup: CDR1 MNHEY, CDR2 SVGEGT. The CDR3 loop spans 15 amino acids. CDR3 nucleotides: TGTGCCAGCAGACGACTAGCGGGGGCTTCCTACGAGCAGTACTTC. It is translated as CASRRLAGASYEQYF.

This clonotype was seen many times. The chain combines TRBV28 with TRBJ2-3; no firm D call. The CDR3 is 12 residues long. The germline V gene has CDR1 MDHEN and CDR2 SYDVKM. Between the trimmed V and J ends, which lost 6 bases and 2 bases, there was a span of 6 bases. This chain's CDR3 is CASSSYTDTQYF. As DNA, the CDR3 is TGTGCCAGCAGCTCCTACACAGATACGCAGTATTTT.

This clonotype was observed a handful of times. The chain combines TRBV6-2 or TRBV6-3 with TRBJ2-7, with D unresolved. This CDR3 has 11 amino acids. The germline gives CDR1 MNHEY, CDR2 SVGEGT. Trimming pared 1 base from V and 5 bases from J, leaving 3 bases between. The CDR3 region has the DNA TGTGCCAGCAGTTACTACCACGAGCAGTACTTC. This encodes CASSYYHEQYF.